This T cell receptor (beta chain) is from a study of regulatory T cells in long-lasting Graves disease. For the study at large: With positive TSH receptor antibodies and over 5 years of antithyroid drugs, Graves' disease was considered persistent.

Construction of the TCR beta libraries employed iRepertoire HTBI primers in conjunction with Arm-PCR of CDR3 regions. TCRdb independently ran MiXCR on the multiplex PCR reads; one entry per CDR3 protein. Among a few hundred thousand distinct CDR3 sequences listed, approximately 23% were seen once. The germline gives CDR1 SGHAT, CDR2 FQNNGV. The CDR3 contains 14 residues. Between the trimmed V and J ends, which lost 4 bases and 5 bases, there was a span of 14 bases. This clonotype appeared many times. Its specificity is not known. The sample's time point: persistent/refractory GD, antithyroid drugs over 5 years with positive TRAb. Generation of the TCR library employed RNA extracted from PBMCs. Findings of the study overall: Having only a small sample size may have limited accuracy.

The V and J genes are TRBV11-2 and TRBJ2-5; D is possibly TRBD2 (5 bases). The sequence came from a middle-aged woman with Graves disease. This sample comprised peripheral blood mononuclear cells (PBMCs), obtained when the disease was refractory, from a patient treated with antithyroid drugs. The chain's CDR3 is CASSSRLLEETQYF. The DNA for the CDR3 is TGTGCCAGCAGCTCCAGACTACTCGAGGAGACCCAGTACTTC. The variable domain in full, completed from reference TRBV11-2 and TRBJ2-5, reads EAGVAQSPRYKIIEKRQSVAFWCNPISGHATLYWYQQILGQGPKLLIQFQNNGVVDDSQLPKDRFSAERLKGVDSTLKIQPAKLEDSAVYLCASSSRLLEETQYFGPGTRLLVL.